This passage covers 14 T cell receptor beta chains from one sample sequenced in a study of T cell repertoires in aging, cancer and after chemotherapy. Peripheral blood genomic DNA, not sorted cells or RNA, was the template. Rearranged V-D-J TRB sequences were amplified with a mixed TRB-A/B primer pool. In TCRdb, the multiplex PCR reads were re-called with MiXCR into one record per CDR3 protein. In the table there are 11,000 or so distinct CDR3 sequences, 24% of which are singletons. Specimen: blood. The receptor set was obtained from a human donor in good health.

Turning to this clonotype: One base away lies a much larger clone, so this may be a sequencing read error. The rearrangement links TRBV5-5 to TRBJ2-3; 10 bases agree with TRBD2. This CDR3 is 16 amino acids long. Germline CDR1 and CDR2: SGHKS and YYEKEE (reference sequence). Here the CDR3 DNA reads TGTGTCAGCAGCTTGGGATTAGCGGGGGGCGCAGATACGCAGTATTTT. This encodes CVSSLGLAGGADTQYF.

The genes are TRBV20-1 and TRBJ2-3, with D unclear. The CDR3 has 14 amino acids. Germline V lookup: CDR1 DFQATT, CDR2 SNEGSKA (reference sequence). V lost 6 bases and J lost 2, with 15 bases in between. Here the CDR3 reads CSAKDQLPTDTQYF. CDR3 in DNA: TGCAGTGCCAAGGACCAGCTCCCCACAGATACGCAGTATTTT.

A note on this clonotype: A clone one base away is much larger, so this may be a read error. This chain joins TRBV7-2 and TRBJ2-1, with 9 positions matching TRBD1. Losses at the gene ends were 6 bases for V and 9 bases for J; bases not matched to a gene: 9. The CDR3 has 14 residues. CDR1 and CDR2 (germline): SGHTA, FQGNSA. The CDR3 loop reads CASRTIDRGSEQFF. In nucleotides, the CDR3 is TGTGCCAGCAGAACCATTGACAGGGGGTCTGAGCAGTTCTTC. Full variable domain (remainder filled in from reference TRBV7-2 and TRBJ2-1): GAGVSQSPSNKVTEKGKDVELRCDPISGHTALYWYRQSLGQGLEFLIYFQGNSAPDKSGLPSDRFSAERTGGSVSTLTIQRTQQEDSAVYLCASRTIDRGSEQFFGPGTRLTVL.

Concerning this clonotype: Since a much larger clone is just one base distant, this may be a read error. The CDR3 DNA reads TGTGCCAGCAGTCTGTACAGGGTGGGTGGCTACACCTTC. Protein sequence: CASSLYRVGGYTF. The rearrangement uses TRBV12-3 or TRBV12-4 and TRBJ1-2; possibly TRBD1 for D (6 bases). V dropped 5 bases and J dropped 7 bases, with 14 bases sitting between them. The CDR3 sequence is 13 residues long.

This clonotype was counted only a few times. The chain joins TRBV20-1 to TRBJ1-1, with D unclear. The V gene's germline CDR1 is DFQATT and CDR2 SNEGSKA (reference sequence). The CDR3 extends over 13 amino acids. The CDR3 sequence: CRPSRPLDTEAFF. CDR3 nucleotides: TGCAGGCCCTCGAGGCCGCTCGACACTGAAGCTTTCTTT.

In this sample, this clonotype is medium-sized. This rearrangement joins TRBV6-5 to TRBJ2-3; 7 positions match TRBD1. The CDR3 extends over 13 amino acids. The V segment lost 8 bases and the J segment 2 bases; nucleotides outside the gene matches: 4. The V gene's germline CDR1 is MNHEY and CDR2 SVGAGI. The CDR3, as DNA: TGTGCCAGCCGGGACAGATACACAGATACGCAGTATTTT. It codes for CASRDRYTDTQYF.

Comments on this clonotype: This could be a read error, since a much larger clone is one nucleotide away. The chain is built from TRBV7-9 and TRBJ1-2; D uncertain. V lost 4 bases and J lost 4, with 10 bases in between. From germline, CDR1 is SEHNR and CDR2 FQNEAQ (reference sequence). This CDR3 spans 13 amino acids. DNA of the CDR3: TGTGCCAGCAGCTACCCTGAGGTCTATGGCTACACCTTC. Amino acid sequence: CASSYPEVYGYTF.

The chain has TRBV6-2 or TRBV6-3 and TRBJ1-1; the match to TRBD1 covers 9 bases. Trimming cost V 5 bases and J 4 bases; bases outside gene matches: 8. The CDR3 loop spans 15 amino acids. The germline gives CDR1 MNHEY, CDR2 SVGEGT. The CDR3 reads CASSLQTGGGTEAFF. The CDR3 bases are TGTGCCAGCAGTCTACAGACAGGGGGAGGCACTGAAGCTTTCTTT.

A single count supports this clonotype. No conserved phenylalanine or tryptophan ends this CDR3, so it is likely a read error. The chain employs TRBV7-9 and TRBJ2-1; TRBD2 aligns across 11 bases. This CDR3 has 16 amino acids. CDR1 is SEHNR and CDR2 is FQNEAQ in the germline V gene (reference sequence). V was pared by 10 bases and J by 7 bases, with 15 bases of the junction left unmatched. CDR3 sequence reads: CANHRPTSGERNEQFL. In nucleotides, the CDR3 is TGTGCCAACCACCGACCGACTAGCGGGGAAAGAAATGAGCAGTTCTTA.

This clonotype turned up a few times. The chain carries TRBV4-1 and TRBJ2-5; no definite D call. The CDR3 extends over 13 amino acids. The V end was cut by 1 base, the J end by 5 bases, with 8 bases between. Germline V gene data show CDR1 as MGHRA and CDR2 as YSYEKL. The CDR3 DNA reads TGCGCCAGCAGCCAAGGCCGGCTCGAGACCCAGTACTTC. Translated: CASSQGRLETQYF.

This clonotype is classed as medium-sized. Here the CDR3 reads CAWTDSYEQYF. CDR3 bases: TGTGCCTGGACGGATTCCTACGAGCAGTACTTC. V usage is TRBV30 and J usage is TRBJ2-7; D ambiguous. Looked up from germline, CDR1 is GTSNPN and CDR2 is SVGIG (reference sequence). The V gene lost 4 bases and the J gene lost 1 base, with 5 bases spanning the gap. The CDR3 runs 11 residues.

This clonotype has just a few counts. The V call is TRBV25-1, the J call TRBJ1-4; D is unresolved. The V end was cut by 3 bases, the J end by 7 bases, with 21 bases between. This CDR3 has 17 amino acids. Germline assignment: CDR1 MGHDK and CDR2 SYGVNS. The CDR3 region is CASSETLSTPSGEKLFF. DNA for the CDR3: TGTGCCAGCAGTGAGACCTTATCGACACCTTCGGGTGAAAAACTGTTTTTT.

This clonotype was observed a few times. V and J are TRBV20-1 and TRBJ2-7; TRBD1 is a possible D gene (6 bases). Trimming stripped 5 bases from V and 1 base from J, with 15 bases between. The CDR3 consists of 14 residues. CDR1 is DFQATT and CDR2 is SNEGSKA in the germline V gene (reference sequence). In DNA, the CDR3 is TGCAGTGCTCCGGGACACGGGGTTTCCTACGAGCAGTACTTC. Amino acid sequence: CSAPGHGVSYEQYF.

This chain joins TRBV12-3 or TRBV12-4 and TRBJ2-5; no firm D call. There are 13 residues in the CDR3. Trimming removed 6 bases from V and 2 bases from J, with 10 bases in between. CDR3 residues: CASSQRHQETQYF. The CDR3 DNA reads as TGTGCCAGCAGCCAGAGACATCAAGAGACCCAGTACTTC.